A selection of T cell receptor beta chains follows, all from one sample in a study of cytomegalovirus exposure and HLA in healthy donors. Sequencing was performed with immunoSEQ multiplex PCR; in TCRdb, only in-frame clones are kept and a portion is missing. This repertoire shows more than 130,000 clones, just under 85% found once; its top ten account for under 4.5%. Material: PBMCs. The receptors derive from a man between 35 and 55 years old in good health and CMV-seropositive. Both conserved end residues are part of each CDR3. Fields, in order: J gene, D gene, clone size, V gene, CDR3 DNA, CDR3 protein. D genes are given only for firm matches. The listing skips clone size in some rows; elsewhere it reads once, few, many or a size class.

TRBJ1-3,NA,NA,TRBV19,TGTGCCAGTAGTATGAGTGGAGTCGGAAACACCATATATTTT,CASSMSGVGNTIYF
TRBJ2-7,NA,NA,TRBV5-1,TGCGCCAGCAGCTTGGGGACAGTCAGCGAGCAGTACTTC,CASSLGTVSEQYF
TRBJ2-2,NA,NA,TRBV19,TGTGCCAGTAGTGCCCAGGGTATCGGGGAGCTGTTTTTT,CASSAQGIGELFF
TRBJ2-7,NA,NA,TRBV18,TGTGCCAGCTCCCAGTCCTACGAGCAGTACTTC,CASSQSYEQYF
TRBJ1-1,NA,NA,TRBV27,TGTGCCAGCCTGGGGGGGAGCGTGAACACTGAAGCTTTCTTT,CASLGGSVNTEAFF
TRBJ1-1,NA,NA,TRBV18,TGTGCCAGCTCACTGAGTCAGGGGCACCAAACTGAAGCTTTCTTT,CASSLSQGHQTEAFF
TRBJ2-5,TRBD2,once,TRBV18,TGTGCCAGCTCACCCAGCGGGGGGGCCCAAGAGACCCAGTACTTC,CASSPSGGAQETQYF
TRBJ1-6,TRBD1,few,TRBV25-1,TGTGCCAGCAGTTGGGACAGAAATAATTCACCCCTCCACTTT,CASSWDRNNSPLHF
TRBJ2-7,NA,NA,TRBV4-2,TGTGCCAGCAGCTCAGGCGACAGGCCGAGCTCCTACGAGCAGTACTTC,CASSSGDRPSSYEQYF
TRBJ2-2,TRBD1,NA,TRBV29-1,TGCAGCGTTGAAGGACAGGGGTACACCGGGGAGCTGTTTTTT,CSVEGQGYTGELFF
TRBJ2-7,TRBD2,NA,TRBV6-5,TGTGCCAGCAGGGGAGGGACCCCCTACGAGCAGTACTTC,CASRGGTPYEQYF
TRBJ2-7,NA,NA,TRBV5-4,TGTGCCAGCAGCTTGGACTATCAGTCGTCCTACGAGCAGTACTTC,CASSLDYQSSYEQYF
TRBJ2-5,NA,NA,TRBV9,TGTGCCAGCAGCCCCGGGGGCGGGGGAGAGACCCAGTACTTC,CASSPGGGGETQYF
TRBJ2-3,TRBD2,NA,TRBV6-4,TGTGCCAGCAGTCCGGGACTAGGGTTTGATACGCAGTATTTT,CASSPGLGFDTQYF
TRBJ2-1,NA,NA,TRBV5-1,TGCGCCAGCAGCTCCAGACTGGATGCCTACAATGAGCAGTTCTTC,CASSSRLDAYNEQFF
TRBJ1-4,TRBD1,NA,TRBV9,TGTGCCAGCAGCGTAGGGGGACAGGGGCGAAAACTGTTTTTT,CASSVGGQGRKLFF
TRBJ1-5,TRBD1,NA,TRBV7-2,TGTGCCAGCAGCTTGGACAGGGTAGGACAGCCCCAGCATTTT,CASSLDRVGQPQHF
TRBJ2-3,TRBD2,NA,TRBV6-5,TGTGCCAGCGGGGCAGCGGGGGCTACAGATACGCAGTATTTT,CASGAAGATDTQYF
TRBJ1-2,TRBD1,NA,TRBV10-3,TGTGCCATCAGTGAAGGGCAGGGGGGATATGGCTACACCTTC,CAISEGQGGYGYTF
TRBJ2-7,TRBD1,NA,TRBV4-1,TGCGCCAGCAGCCAAACCATCCCGGGACAGGGGGGCCACGAGCAGTACTTC,CASSQTIPGQGGHEQYF
TRBJ1-5,NA,NA,TRBV19,TGTGCCAGTAGTGGGAACAGGGACGAGCCCCAGCATTTT,CASSGNRDEPQHF
TRBJ2-7,NA,few,TRBV4-1,TGCGCCAGCAGCCCTTGGGACACCGCCTACGAGCAGTACTTC,CASSPWDTAYEQYF
TRBJ2-7,TRBD2,NA,TRBV6-1,TGTGCCAGCAGGGTTCCGGGGGGATTCGCCGAGCAGTACTTC,CASRVPGGFAEQYF
TRBJ2-5,TRBD1,once,TRBV4-1,TGCGCCAGCAGCCAAACCCGGGACAGGGGGCGAACGATCCAAGAGACCCAGTACTTC,CASSQTRDRGRTIQETQYF
TRBJ2-3,TRBD2,NA,TRBV9,TGTGCCAGCAGTCGGGAGGTGAGGTGGGATACGCAGTATTTT,CASSREVRWDTQYF
TRBJ1-3,TRBD1,NA,TRBV29-1,TGCAGCGTCGCAGACAGGGGGCCCGGAAACACCATATATTTT,CSVADRGPGNTIYF
TRBJ2-2,TRBD1,NA,TRBV7-9,TGTGCCAGCACCCTGACAGGGGACACCGGGGAGCTGTTTTTT,CASTLTGDTGELFF
TRBJ2-2,NA,NA,TRBV19,TGTGCCAGTAGTGTACAGGCCGGGGAGCTGTTTTTT,CASSVQAGELFF
TRBJ1-2,TRBD1,NA,TRBV7-2,TGTGCCAGCAGCCCCCCACAGGGGACTGGCTACACCTTC,CASSPPQGTGYTF
TRBJ2-7,TRBD1,NA,TRBV2,TGTGCCAGCAGGCCAGTCGGGACAGGTGCCTACGAGCAGTACTTC,CASRPVGTGAYEQYF
TRBJ1-2,NA,NA,TRBV15,TGTGCCACCAGCAGAGATCGCCCAGAAGGAGGAAACTATGGCTACACCTTC,CATSRDRPEGGNYGYTF
TRBJ1-1,TRBD1,NA,TRBV11-2,TGTGCCAGCAGCCGAGGACAGGGCGGGAACACTGAAGCTTTCTTT,CASSRGQGGNTEAFF
TRBJ2-7,NA,few,TRBV6-6,TGTGCCAGCAGTTACTCGGGGGGCTCCTACGAGCAGTACTTC,CASSYSGGSYEQYF
TRBJ1-1,NA,NA,TRBV6-5,TGTGCCAGCAGTTACAAACGGACAAAGAACACTGAAGCTTTCTTT,CASSYKRTKNTEAFF
TRBJ1-1,NA,few,TRBV5-1,TGCGCCAGCAGCTTGGCCCCGGGTATGAACACTGAAGCTTTCTTT,CASSLAPGMNTEAFF
TRBJ1-1,NA,NA,TRBV6-4,TGTGCCAGCAGTGACTACAGGGAAGTTATAGCTGAAGCTTTCTTT,CASSDYREVIAEAFF
TRBJ2-1,TRBD2,NA,TRBV7-9,TGTGCCAGCAGCTCGGGACTAGTTAGAGGCGGTGAGCAGTTCTTC,CASSSGLVRGGEQFF
TRBJ1-3,TRBD1,NA,TRBV2,TGTGCCAGCAGTGAATGGGGACAGCTCTCTGGAAACACCATATATTTT,CASSEWGQLSGNTIYF
TRBJ2-5,TRBD2,few,TRBV5-1,TGCGCCAGCAGCATATCGACTAGCGGGGAAGAGACCCAGTACTTC,CASSISTSGEETQYF
TRBJ1-1,NA,NA,TRBV18,TGTGCCAGCTCACCCAACGGGAACACTGAAGCTTTCTTT,CASSPNGNTEAFF
TRBJ2-7,NA,NA,TRBV5-4,TGTGCCAGCATCCCGGACGGGAGCTCCTACGAGCAGTACTTC,CASIPDGSSYEQYF
TRBJ2-7,NA,once,TRBV13,TGTGCCAGCAGTTTAGACAGTTACGAGCAGTACTTC,CASSLDSYEQYF